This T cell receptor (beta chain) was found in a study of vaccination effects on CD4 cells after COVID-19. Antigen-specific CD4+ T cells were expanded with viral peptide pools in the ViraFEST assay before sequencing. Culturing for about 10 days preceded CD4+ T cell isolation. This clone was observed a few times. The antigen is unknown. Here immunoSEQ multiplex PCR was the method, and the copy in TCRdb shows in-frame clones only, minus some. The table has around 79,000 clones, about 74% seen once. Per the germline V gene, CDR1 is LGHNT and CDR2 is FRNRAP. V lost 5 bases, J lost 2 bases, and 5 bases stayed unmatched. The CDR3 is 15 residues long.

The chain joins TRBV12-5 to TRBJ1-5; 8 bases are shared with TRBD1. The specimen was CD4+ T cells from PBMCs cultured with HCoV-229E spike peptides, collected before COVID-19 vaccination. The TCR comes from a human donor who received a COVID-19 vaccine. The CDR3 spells CASGLGQGGNQPQHF. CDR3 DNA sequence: TGTGCTAGTGGTCTAGGACAGGGAGGCAATCAGCCCCAGCATTTT.